This T cell receptor beta chain emerged from a study of blood T cell repertoires in COVID-19. Profiling relied on immunoSEQ multiplex PCR, and the TCRdb table lists in-frame clones only, not all of them. The sample yields approximately 300,000 clones, about 90% seen once. The count of this clone is one. This sequence originates from a man between 18 and 29 years old who had recovered from COVID-19. The source material was peripheral blood.

The DNA of the CDR3 is TGTGCCAGCAGCTTAGCGCCGACAGGGACGTATGGCTACACCTTC. As protein: CASSLAPTGTYGYTF. This rearrangement joins TRBV7-9 to TRBJ1-2; 7 nucleotides match TRBD1. Germline V gene lookup returns CDR1 SEHNR and CDR2 FQNEAQ (reference sequence). There are 15 residues in the CDR3. Unmatched junction bases numbered 6, after V lost 0 bases and J lost 5 bases.